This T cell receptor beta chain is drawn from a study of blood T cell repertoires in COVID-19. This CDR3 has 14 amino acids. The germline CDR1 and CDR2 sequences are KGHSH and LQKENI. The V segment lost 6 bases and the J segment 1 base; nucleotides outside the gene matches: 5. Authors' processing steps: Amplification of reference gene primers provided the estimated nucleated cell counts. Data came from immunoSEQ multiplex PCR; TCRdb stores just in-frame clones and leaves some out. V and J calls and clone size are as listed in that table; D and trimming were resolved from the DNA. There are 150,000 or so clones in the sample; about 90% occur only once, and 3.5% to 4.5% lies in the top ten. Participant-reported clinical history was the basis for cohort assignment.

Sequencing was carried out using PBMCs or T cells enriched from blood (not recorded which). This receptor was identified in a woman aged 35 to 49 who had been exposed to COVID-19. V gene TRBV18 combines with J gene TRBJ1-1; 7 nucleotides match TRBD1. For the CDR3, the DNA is TGTGCCAGCTCGACGGGACAGAAGAACACTGAAGCTTTCTTT. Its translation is CASSTGQKNTEAFF.